This entry lists 26 T cell receptor beta chains sequenced from one sample in a study of cytomegalovirus exposure and HLA in healthy donors. In the PCR, 60 Vbeta and 13 Jbeta primers were used. Produced via immunoSEQ multiplex PCR; TCRdb's table is partial and in-frame only. This sample carries over 200,000 clones, approximately 81% of them seen once, and the ten largest clones take roughly 1.3%. What was sequenced was PBMCs. The receptors derive from a human donor in good health.

This rearrangement joins TRBV6-5 to TRBJ1-1, with a possible D match to TRBD1 (5 bases). CDR3 length: 15 amino acids. Trimming left V 0 bases short and J 1 base short, with 9 bases between. Germline V CDR1 and CDR2: MNHEY, SVGAGI. The CDR3 coding sequence is TGTGCCAGCAGTTACTCCTCAGGGCCGAACACTGAAGCTTTCTTT. Its protein is CASSYSSGPNTEAFF.

This clone has just one count. This rearrangement joins TRBV27 to TRBJ2-7, with TRBD2 identical over 13 bases. With 6 bases clipped from V and 4 bases from J, the junction kept 3 bases outside the gene matches. In germline, CDR1 is MNHEY, CDR2 SMNVEV (reference sequence). This CDR3 is built from 14 residues. In nucleotides, the CDR3 is TGTGCCAGCAGCCCGGGACTAGCGGGATACGAGCAGTACTTC. Translation gives CASSPGLAGYEQYF.

This chain joins TRBV6-5 and TRBJ1-5; the D is unclear. Germline V gene lookup returns CDR1 MNHEY and CDR2 SVGAGI. The V end was cut by 2 bases, the J end by 2 bases, with 10 bases between. This CDR3 is 15 amino acids long. The CDR3 DNA sequence: TGTGCCAGCAGTTACCTCGGGGATCGCAATCAGCCCCAGCATTTT. Protein product: CASSYLGDRNQPQHF.

The V and J genes are TRBV28 and TRBJ2-5, with D possibly TRBD1 on 6 matching bases. The CDR3 loop spans 11 amino acids. V was cut by 8 bases and J by 5 bases, with 9 bases left in between. Germline V gene data show CDR1 as MDHEN and CDR2 as SYDVKM. CDR3 protein: CASQGMETQYF. The CDR3 nucleotides read TGTGCCAGCCAGGGGATGGAGACCCAGTACTTC.

The rearrangement joins TRBV6-5 to TRBJ1-1; possible D gene TRBD1, 5 bases. The CDR3 loop spans 14 amino acids. Germline CDR1 and CDR2: MNHEY and SVGAGI. Trimming removed 6 bases from V and 4 bases from J, with 15 bases in between. DNA of the CDR3: TGTGCCAGCAGCCGCCGGGGGAGGGGCACTGAAGCTTTCTTT. It yields the protein CASSRRGRGTEAFF.

This clone is a singleton in its sample. The chain uses TRBV27 and TRBJ2-7; 12 bases map to TRBD2. The germline V gene has CDR1 MNHEY and CDR2 SMNVEV (reference sequence). The J segment lost 0 bases and the V segment lost 6 bases, leaving 12 bases of the junction unmatched. The CDR3 loop spans 18 amino acids. CDR3 DNA: TGTGCCAGCAGGACTCACGGACTAGCGGGACAGAGCTCCTACGAGCAGTACTTC. It translates to CASRTHGLAGQSSYEQYF.

CDR3 DNA sequence: TGTGCCAGCTCACCACCAGGAACGAGGGAGACCCAGTACTTC. This sequence encodes CASSPPGTRETQYF. J is TRBJ2-5 and V is TRBV18, with unresolved D. Between the trimmed V and J ends, which lost 0 bases and 5 bases, there was a span of 10 bases. Looked up from germline, CDR1 is KGHSH and CDR2 is LQKENI. This CDR3 spans 14 amino acids.

The chain recombines TRBV18 with TRBJ2-1, with D perhaps TRBD1 (5 bases). This CDR3 contains 21 residues. CDR1 is KGHSH and CDR2 is LQKENI in the germline V gene. V was clipped by 0 bases and J by 2 bases, with 26 bases between them. This CDR3 reads CASSPPVGESTGGAPYNEQFF. In DNA, the CDR3 is TGTGCCAGCTCACCACCCGTTGGAGAGTCGACGGGTGGGGCCCCCTACAATGAGCAGTTCTTC.

On this clone itself: Germline is not matched at one junction end, which may reflect a read error. V gene TRBV7-7 combines with J gene TRBJ2-5; the match to TRBD1 covers 11 bases. Germline V gene sequence: CDR1 SSHAT, CDR2 FNYEAQ (reference sequence). This CDR3 comprises 16 residues. The CDR3, as DNA: TGTGCTAGCAGCTTAGCGCTGGACAGGGGGCGAGAGACCCAGTACTTC. This sequence encodes CASSLALDRGRETQYF.

The chain recombines TRBV7-9 with TRBJ2-2, with TRBD2 matching 9 bases. Unmatched junction bases numbered 7, after V lost 5 bases and J lost 3 bases. CDR1 is SEHNR and CDR2 is FQNEAQ in the germline V gene (reference sequence). There are 16 residues in the CDR3. Written as DNA, the CDR3 is TGTGCCAGCAGCCCTATAGCGGGAGAATACACCGGGGAGCTGTTTTTT. It codes for CASSPIAGEYTGELFF.

In this sample, this clone turned up a few times. The chain carries TRBV15 and TRBJ2-6, with TRBD1 matching over 12 bases. J lost 2 bases, V lost 2 bases, and 7 bases had no gene match. CDR3 size: 19 residues. Germline values: CDR1 LNHNV, CDR2 YYDKDF (reference sequence). The CDR3 DNA sequence: TGTGCCACCAGCAGATCCCGGGACAGGGGGCGTGCTGGGGCCAACGTCCTGACTTTC. This gives the protein CATSRSRDRGRAGANVLTF.

In DNA, the CDR3 is TGTGCCAGTAAGGCTAGCGGGAGGTCGACCTACGAGCAGTACTTC. Its translation: CASKASGRSTYEQYF. The chain combines TRBV19 with TRBJ2-7; 11 bases fit TRBD2. The V gene's germline CDR1 is LNHDA and CDR2 SQIVND (reference sequence). The V segment lost 7 bases and the J segment 2 bases; nucleotides outside the gene matches: 7. The CDR3 runs 15 residues.

V is TRBV9 and J is TRBJ1-1; a possible D gene is TRBD1 (6 bases). This CDR3 contains 15 residues. Germline V gene lookup returns CDR1 SGDLS and CDR2 YYNGEE. Trimming left V 3 bases short and J 0 bases short, with 12 bases between. In DNA, the CDR3 is TGTGCCAGCAGCGCCTTACGGGACATGAACACTGAAGCTTTCTTT. It is translated as CASSALRDMNTEAFF.

The chain joins TRBV18 to TRBJ2-3, with D possibly matching TRBD1 (7 bases). Trimming took 3 bases from V and 0 from J, leaving 16 bases between them. Looked up from germline, CDR1 is KGHSH and CDR2 is LQKENI. The CDR3 has 17 amino acids. The chain's CDR3 is CASSPVEGALSTDTQYF. DNA of the CDR3: TGTGCCAGCTCACCCGTGGAGGGGGCACTTAGCACAGATACGCAGTATTTT.

J is TRBJ2-7 and V is TRBV4-3; 7 nucleotides agree with TRBD2. CDR1 and CDR2 from the germline V gene are LGHNA and YSLEER. V shed 4 bases and J 3 bases; nucleotides not matched to a gene: 6. This CDR3 region has 14 residues. Written as DNA, the CDR3 is TGCGCCAGCAGCCGGGGCGGGGGAATCTACGAGCAGTACTTC. The encoded protein is CASSRGGGIYEQYF.

This chain connects TRBV4-3 to TRBJ2-2; TRBD2 matches 8 bases. Trimming took 4 bases from V and 4 from J; bases not matched to a gene: 5. There are 15 residues in the CDR3. Germline V lookup: CDR1 LGHNA, CDR2 YSLEER. CDR3 in amino acids: CASSRAGAATGELFF. CDR3 nucleotides: TGCGCCAGCAGCCGAGCGGGAGCGGCCACCGGGGAGCTGTTTTTT.

This rearrangement joins TRBV29-1 to TRBJ1-2; 10 bases align to TRBD1. V was clipped by 6 bases and J by 4 bases; unmatched bases: 8. This CDR3 contains 14 residues. The germline CDR1 and CDR2 sequences are SQVTM and ANQGSEA. The CDR3 DNA reads as TGCAGCGTGGGGGGACAGGGGTCATTCTATGGCTACACCTTC. As protein: CSVGGQGSFYGYTF.

This clone was counted only a few times. This chain links TRBV25-1 with TRBJ2-7; D possibly corresponds to TRBD2 (6 bases). CDR3 size: 13 residues. V dropped 8 bases and J dropped 1 base, with 12 bases sitting between them. CDR1 is MGHDK, CDR2 SYGVNS, per germline. The CDR3 DNA sequence: TGTGCCAGCTGCCTGGCGGGGTCCTACGAGCAGTACTTC. This codes for CASCLAGSYEQYF.

Concerning this clone: The junction and the germline gene differ at one end; a read error may be behind it. The rearrangement links TRBV7-9 to TRBJ1-4; 9 nucleotides line up with TRBD1. CDR1 SEHNR and CDR2 FQNEAQ come from the germline V gene (reference sequence). The CDR3 contains 14 residues. CDR3 sequence reads: CSSSPRQGDEKLFF. In nucleotides, the CDR3 is TGTTCCAGCAGCCCAAGACAGGGGGATGAAAAACTGTTTTTT.

The V call is TRBV7-2, the J call TRBJ1-2; TRBD1 matches at 7 bases. The ends lost 6 bases at V and 4 bases at J; junction bases unmatched: 5. Per the germline V gene, CDR1 is SGHTA and CDR2 is FQGNSA. The CDR3 is 13 amino acids. In DNA form, the CDR3 reads TGTGCCAGCAGGCCGACAGGGTTCTATGGCTACACCTTC. Translation gives CASRPTGFYGYTF. The full variable domain, in which reference TRBV7-2 and TRBJ1-2 provide the parts outside the CDR3, is GAGVSQSPSNKVTEKGKDVELRCDPISGHTALYWYRQSLGQGLEFLIYFQGNSAPDKSGLPSDRFSAERTGGSVSTLTIQRTQQEDSAVYLCASRPTGFYGYTFGSGTRLTVV.

This clone was counted a single time. The rearrangement joins TRBV9 to TRBJ1-6, with 7 bases matching TRBD1. The CDR3 is made up of 16 amino acids. Germline CDR1 is SGDLS and CDR2 is YYNGEE. The trim removed 0 bases at V and 7 bases at J, leaving 7 bases unmatched. The CDR3 sequence is CASSVGRGLNNSPLHF. For the CDR3, the DNA is TGTGCCAGCAGCGTAGGCAGGGGGTTAAACAATTCACCCCTCCACTTT.

The chain carries TRBV7-2 and TRBJ1-5; TRBD1 agrees at 9 bases. CDR3 length equals 15 residues. In germline, CDR1 is SGHTA, CDR2 FQGNSA. V shed 1 base, J shed 6 bases, and the junction held 4 bases outside the gene matches. CDR3 sequence (DNA): TGTGCCAGCAGCTTAGACAGGGGGCACGCTCAGCCCCAGCATTTT. This sequence encodes CASSLDRGHAQPQHF.

The rearrangement uses TRBV4-1 and TRBJ2-1; 9 bases are a match to TRBD1. The CDR3 contains 14 residues. With V trimmed by 4 bases and J by 4 bases, 2 bases remained unmatched. CDR1 MGHRA and CDR2 YSYEKL come from the germline V gene. DNA of the CDR3: TGCGCCAGCAGCCCGGGACAGGGTTACAATGAGCAGTTCTTC. Translation: CASSPGQGYNEQFF.

The chain couples TRBV7-2 to TRBJ2-7; 10 positions match TRBD2. The J segment lost 0 bases and the V segment lost 2 bases, leaving 4 bases of the junction unmatched. Germline V gene lookup returns CDR1 SGHTA and CDR2 FQGNSA. The CDR3 is 16 residues long. This CDR3 reads CASSLTSGTPSYEQYF. CDR3 DNA sequence: TGTGCCAGCAGCTTAACTAGCGGGACACCCTCCTACGAGCAGTACTTC.

J is TRBJ1-1 and V is TRBV29-1; 10 nucleotides align to TRBD1. The CDR3 is made up of 16 amino acids. Per germline, CDR1 SQVTM and CDR2 ANQGSEA. Losses at the gene ends were 0 bases for V and 4 bases for J; bases not matched to a gene: 8. The CDR3 DNA reads as TGCAGCGTTGAAGATGGGCTGGGACAGGGGTTCACTGAAGCTTTCTTT. Protein: CSVEDGLGQGFTEAFF.

This clone appeared a few times. This chain uses TRBV28 with TRBJ1-2; D is unclear. The CDR3 has 12 amino acids. V lost 7 bases and J lost 3, with 9 bases in between. The germline gives CDR1 MDHEN, CDR2 SYDVKM. The CDR3 DNA follows: TGTGCCAGCAATGCGGGCCACTATGGCTACACCTTC. Its translation is CASNAGHYGYTF.